Following are 24 T cell receptor beta chains from one sample sequenced in a study of shared clonotypes between healthy human individuals. Assay: immunoSEQ multiplex PCR; the TCRdb copy retains only in-frame clones and omits some. Found here are about 480,000 clones, 60% to 85% of them singletons; the top ten hold 13%. Sequenced input: PBMCs. These receptors were taken from a woman aged 40 to 50 in good health. Some clones in this sample may be carry-over from other donors' samples.

The chain joins TRBV11-3 to TRBJ2-3, with TRBD2 matching over 7 bases. The CDR3 contains 14 residues. V gave up 5 bases and J gave up 2 bases; unmatched junction bases: 4. Germline lookup yields CDR1 SGHNT and CDR2 YENEEA. CDR3 in DNA: TGTGCCAGCAGCCGGGACTATGTCACAGATACGCAGTATTTT. Translating it yields CASSRDYVTDTQYF.

The rearrangement joins TRBV5-5 to TRBJ2-5; D not certain. The CDR3 runs to 14 residues. The V end lost 5 bases, the J end lost 0 bases, and 11 bases lay between the germline ends. CDR1 is SGHKS, CDR2 YYEKEE, per germline (reference sequence). CDR3 in amino acids: CASRTEPDQETQYF. CDR3 nucleotides: TGTGCCAGCAGAACGGAACCGGACCAAGAGACCCAGTACTTC.

Worth noting for this clone: The sample has other DNA sequences that encode this CDR3 too. The chain is built from TRBV5-4 and TRBJ1-5, with D possibly TRBD1 on 5 matching bases. V shed 0 bases and J shed 6 bases, with 7 bases lying between them. The V gene's germline CDR1 is SGHNT and CDR2 YYREEE (reference sequence). There are 13 residues in the CDR3. The CDR3 region has the DNA TGTGCCAGCAGCTTGGCCGGGGGTCAGCCCCAGCATTTT. Translating gives CASSLAGGQPQHF.

This clone was observed at least ten times. The gene calls are TRBV7-6 and TRBJ2-7; 10 bases line up with TRBD1. Looked up from germline, CDR1 is SGHVS and CDR2 is FNYEAQ. This CDR3 is built from 15 residues. Losses at the gene ends were 4 bases for V and 5 bases for J; bases not matched to a gene: 8. This chain's CDR3 is CASSSQGTGAHEQYF. For the CDR3, the DNA is TGTGCCAGCAGCTCGCAGGGGACAGGGGCCCACGAGCAGTACTTC.

This sequence joins TRBV6-5 and TRBJ2-7; TRBD1 matches at 8 bases. This CDR3 contains 15 residues. Germline V gene data show CDR1 as MNHEY and CDR2 as SVGAGI. J lost 3 bases, V lost 10 bases, and 14 bases had no gene match. CDR3 coding DNA: TGTGCCACCACGCCGGGGACAGGAGAACTCTACGAGCAGTACTTC. Translated: CATTPGTGELYEQYF.

The sample holds many counts of this clone. The J gene is TRBJ2-3, the V gene TRBV11-3; either TRBD1 or TRBD2 may supply D (5 bases each). V lost 0 bases and J 4 bases, leaving 11 bases between the germline ends. The CDR3 is 15 residues long. The germline CDR1 and CDR2 sequences are SGHNT and YENEEA. The CDR3 DNA follows: TGTGCCAGCAGCTTAGATGGGCAGGGACCAGATACGCAGTATTTT. It yields the protein CASSLDGQGPDTQYF. The variable domain in full, completed from reference TRBV11-3 and TRBJ2-3, reads EAGVVQSPRYKIIEKKQPVAFWCNPISGHNTLYWYLQNLGQGPELLIRYENEEAVDDSQLPKDRFSAERLKGVDSTLKIQPAELGDSAVYLCASSLDGQGPDTQYFGPGTRLTVL.

V gene TRBV7-6 combines with J gene TRBJ2-1, with 8 bases lining up with TRBD2. Germline CDR1 and CDR2: SGHVS and FNYEAQ. This CDR3 is built from 17 residues. V lost 0 bases, J lost 3 bases, and 7 bases stayed unmatched. In DNA, the CDR3 is TGTGCCAGCAGCTTAGCGGAGCGGGAGCTCAACTACAATGAGCAGTTCTTC. The encoded protein is CASSLAERELNYNEQFF.

The chain joins TRBV7-8 to TRBJ2-1; D is ambiguous. There are 13 residues in the CDR3. CDR1 and CDR2 from the germline V gene are SGHVS and FQNEAQ. V was trimmed by 2 bases and J by 0 bases, leaving 2 bases between them. Here the CDR3 reads CASSLSSYNEQFF. The CDR3 DNA reads TGTGCCAGCAGCTTAAGCTCCTACAATGAGCAGTTCTTC.

The chain has TRBV5-1 and TRBJ2-3, with unresolved D. V lost 1 base to trimming and J lost 4 bases, with 13 bases between them. Looked up from germline, CDR1 is SGHRS and CDR2 is YFSETQ. The CDR3 is 15 amino acids. The CDR3 DNA sequence: TGCGCCAGCAGCTTGACCCTACCAACACCAGATACGCAGTATTTT. Its protein product is CASSLTLPTPDTQYF.

This clone turned up a few times. The same CDR3 also results from other DNA sequences found in this sample. The chain uses TRBV5-1 and TRBJ2-3; D is unclear. Trimming cost V 0 bases and J 2 bases, with 7 bases left between them. CDR1 is SGHRS, CDR2 YFSETQ, per germline. The CDR3 runs to 14 residues. CDR3 residues: CASSLDPSTDTQYF. CDR3 nucleotides: TGCGCCAGCAGCTTGGACCCATCCACAGATACGCAGTATTTT.

About this clone itself: Its ends do not fully match the called genes, so a read error is possible. The V call is TRBV2, the J call TRBJ2-4, with TRBD2 as a possible D gene (5 bases). This CDR3 has 15 amino acids. Germline V gene sequence: CDR1 SNHLY, CDR2 FYNNEI. CDR3 loop: CASNKDSLAKNIQCF. CDR3 bases: TGTGCCAGCAACAAAGACTCCCTAGCCAAAAACATTCAGTGCTTC.

This clone was seen a handful of times. The V call is TRBV21-1, the J call TRBJ2-7; the tabulated D call, TRBD1, remains unverified against the DNA. TRBV21-1 is deemed a pseudogene. The CDR3 contains 16 residues. The CDR3 protein is CASSKGPGTGANEQYF. The DNA of the CDR3 is TGTGCCAGCAGCAAAGGCCCCGGGACAGGGGCCAACGAGCAGTACTTC.

The rearrangement links TRBV19 to TRBJ2-7, with TRBD2 matching over 7 bases. The length of the CDR3 is 16 residues. Germline assignment: CDR1 LNHDA and CDR2 SQIVND (reference sequence). Trimming took 1 base from V and 4 from J; bases not matched to a gene: 10. This chain's CDR3 is CASSIGLAEVSYEQYF. Here the CDR3 DNA reads TGTGCCAGTAGTATAGGTCTAGCGGAGGTCTCGTACGAGCAGTACTTC.

The chain combines TRBV28 with TRBJ1-5; D call uncertain. Trimming stripped 3 bases from V and 3 bases from J, with 15 bases between. The V gene's germline CDR1 is MDHEN and CDR2 SYDVKM. The CDR3 totals 16 residues. CDR3 bases: TGTGCCAGCAGTTTGGGGTTCCTATATGTCAATCAGCCCCAGCATTTT. It is translated as CASSLGFLYVNQPQHF.

The J gene is TRBJ2-1, the V gene TRBV7-2; 10 nucleotides line up with TRBD2. V gave up 5 bases and J gave up 2 bases; unmatched junction bases: 9. This CDR3 region has 17 residues. Germline CDR1 is SGHTA and CDR2 is FQGNSA. The CDR3 region is CASSPQAGGPPYNEQFF. CDR3 DNA sequence: TGTGCCAGCAGCCCTCAAGCGGGAGGGCCCCCCTACAATGAGCAGTTCTTC.

The chain has TRBV2 and TRBJ1-2, with D perhaps matching TRBD1 (5 bases). Germline assignment: CDR1 SNHLY and CDR2 FYNNEI. Trimming shortened V by 5 bases and J by 1 base, and 8 bases separated the two germline ends. The CDR3 totals 13 residues. DNA for the CDR3: TGTGCCAGCAGTTCAGGGAATAACTATGGCTACACCTTC. Translated, it gives CASSSGNNYGYTF.

The V gene is TRBV11-3, the J gene TRBJ2-3; D may be TRBD1 or TRBD2 (6 bases each). The V end was cut by 5 bases, the J end by 2 bases, with 14 bases between. CDR1 and CDR2 (germline): SGHNT, YENEEA. CDR3 length: 15 amino acids. CDR3 bases: TGTGCCAGCAGCGGGGGGCAGTTCTTCACAGATACGCAGTATTTT. This sequence encodes CASSGGQFFTDTQYF. The entire variable domain, with the rest obtained from reference TRBV11-3 and TRBJ2-3, is as follows: EAGVVQSPRYKIIEKKQPVAFWCNPISGHNTLYWYLQNLGQGPELLIRYENEEAVDDSQLPKDRFSAERLKGVDSTLKIQPAELGDSAVYLCASSGGQFFTDTQYFGPGTRLTVL.

The rearrangement links TRBV2 to TRBJ2-1; 7 bases line up with TRBD1. V dropped 5 bases and J dropped 6; count of bases not matched to a gene: 10. The CDR3 extends over 15 amino acids. CDR1 is SNHLY, CDR2 FYNNEI, per germline. As DNA, the CDR3 is TGTGCCAGCAGTCCCCAGGGGGTTTTCACCAATGAGCAGTTCTTC. Translation gives CASSPQGVFTNEQFF. Looking up the rest from reference TRBV2 and TRBJ2-1 gives the full variable domain: EPEVTQTPSHQVTQMGQEVILRCVPISNHLYFYWYRQILGQKVEFLVSFYNNEISEKSEIFDDQFSVERPDGSNFTLKIRSTKLEDSAMYFCASSPQGVFTNEQFFGPGTRLTVL.

J is TRBJ2-2 and V is TRBV5-4, with D unresolved. The germline V and J ends were trimmed by 4 bases and 4 bases, with 8 bases remaining between them. The germline gives CDR1 SGHNT, CDR2 YYREEE (reference sequence). CDR3 size: 13 residues. DNA for the CDR3: TGTGCCAGCAGCCGAAGTAGCACCGGGGAGCTGTTTTTT. It yields the protein CASSRSSTGELFF.

Of note for this clone: This may be a read error: a much more frequent sequence differs by one nucleotide. This chain joins TRBV25-1 and TRBJ2-7; 7 nucleotides agree with TRBD2. CDR3 length: 16 residues. From germline, CDR1 is MGHDK and CDR2 SYGVNS. Written as DNA, the CDR3 is TGTGCCAACAGTGCCGGTAGCGGGTACCTTTCCTACGAGCAGTACTTC. Protein: CANSAGSGYLSYEQYF.

The chain employs TRBV6-5 and TRBJ2-3, with 8 bases that match TRBD2. Germline CDR1 and CDR2: MNHEY and SVGAGI. The CDR3 totals 13 residues. With V trimmed by 10 bases and J by 4 bases, 7 bases remained unmatched. CDR3 sequence: CATTPGGADTQYF. CDR3 nucleotide sequence: TGTGCCACCACACCGGGAGGGGCAGATACGCAGTATTTT.

V is TRBV4-2 and J is TRBJ2-7, with 11 bases aligning to TRBD1. Trimming removed 0 bases from V and 3 bases from J; junction bases left unmatched: 1. The CDR3 is made up of 15 amino acids. Per the germline V gene, CDR1 is LGHNA and CDR2 is YNFKEQ. DNA for the CDR3: TGTGCCAGCAGCCAAGAGGGACAGGGGGACTACGAGCAGTACTTC. Protein product: CASSQEGQGDYEQYF.

The chain is built from TRBV7-3 and TRBJ2-5; D is unresolved. The germline V and J ends were trimmed by 0 bases and 5 bases, with 13 bases remaining between them. The CDR3 spans 15 residues. CDR1 is SGHTA and CDR2 is FQGTGA in the germline V gene. For the CDR3, the DNA is TGTGCCAGCAGCTTAACGCCCGGAGACTGGGAGACCCAGTACTTC. It is translated as CASSLTPGDWETQYF.

The V call is TRBV5-4, the J call TRBJ2-1; 9 bases align to TRBD2. CDR1 is SGHNT and CDR2 is YYREEE in the germline V gene (reference sequence). V shed 1 base and J 10 bases; nucleotides not matched to a gene: 9. This CDR3 comprises 15 residues. CDR3 sequence: CASSLLVAGVGEQFF. The CDR3 DNA reads TGTGCCAGCAGCTTGTTGGTAGCGGGAGTCGGGGAGCAGTTCTTC.